This is a list of T cell receptor beta chains from one sample in a study of CD8 T cells in ankylosing spondylitis. TCRdb reanalysed the 5' RACE reads using MiXCR and keeps one entry per CDR3 protein. The top ten hold about a fifth of the sample, which has fewer than 750,000 distinct CDR3 sequences, under 20% seen once. Sequenced: blood, either unsorted or a sorted T cell fraction (not recorded which). The source of these receptors is a male donor with ankylosing spondylitis. Both conserved end residues are part of each CDR3. Each record gives: V gene, clone size, D gene, J gene, CDR3 length, CDR3 DNA, CDR3 protein. A D gene is named only where the DNA matches it firmly. Only part of the rows carry a size: once, few, many, or a class if the clone is expanded.

TRBV9,.,TRBD2,TRBJ2-1,16,TGTGCCAGCAGCGTAGGCGCGGGAGACGGGTACAATGAGCAGTTCTTC,CASSVGAGDGYNEQFF
TRBV18,few,.,TRBJ2-4,16,TGTGCCAGCTCACGCCAACAGGGACTAGCCAAAAACATTCAGTACTTC,CASSRQQGLAKNIQYF
TRBV6-1,.,.,TRBJ2-2,14,TGTGCCAGCAGGGCTACCCGAACTACCGGGGAGCTGTTTTTT,CASRATRTTGELFF
TRBV5-1,.,.,TRBJ2-2,16,TGCGCCAGCAGCTTGAGGGATAGCGCGGGCACCGGGGAGCTGTTTTTT,CASSLRDSAGTGELFF
TRBV2,.,.,TRBJ1-5,15,TGTGCCAGCAGTGAAGCGCTTGGGAGCCGTCAGCCCCAGCATTTT,CASSEALGSRQPQHF
TRBV6-5,few,TRBD1,TRBJ2-7,14,TGTGCCAGCAGTTACGGGACAGGGTTGAACGAGCAGTACTTC,CASSYGTGLNEQYF
TRBV12-3/TRBV12-4,few,.,TRBJ1-5,16,TGTGCCAGCAACTCCGGGGGGGACGCGAGCAATCAGCCCCAGCATTTT,CASNSGGDASNQPQHF
TRBV9,.,.,TRBJ1-2,12,TGTGCCAGCAGCGATGACAGGCCGGACTACACCTTC,CASSDDRPDYTF
TRBV6-1,few,TRBD1,TRBJ2-4,16,TGTGCCAGCAGGGCGGACAGGGCGGGGGCCAAAAACATTCAGTACTTC,CASRADRAGAKNIQYF
TRBV6-5,few,TRBD1,TRBJ2-7,14,TGTGCCAGCAGTTCCGGGACAGCGAACTACGAGCAGTACTTC,CASSSGTANYEQYF
TRBV20-1,.,.,TRBJ1-1,14,TGCAGTGCTAGGAAGGGCCCAGCTAACACTGAAGCTTTCTTT,CSARKGPANTEAFF
TRBV11-1,.,TRBD1,TRBJ2-6,20,TGTGCCAGCAGCTTAGCGTGGGGGACAGGGGACACTTCTGGGGCCAACGTCCTGACTTTC,CASSLAWGTGDTSGANVLTF
TRBV29-1,.,.,TRBJ1-1,13,TGCAGCGTTGGAGACGGGCTGAACACTGAAGCTTTCTTT,CSVGDGLNTEAFF
TRBV5-6,.,.,TRBJ1-2,13,TGTGCCAGCAGCGTACCCGCCGGGAACGGCTACACCTTC,CASSVPAGNGYTF
TRBV29-1,.,TRBD1,TRBJ1-2,13,TGCAGCATATACTGGGGACAGGGGTTTGGCTACACCTTC,CSIYWGQGFGYTF
TRBV7-8,.,.,TRBJ1-5,13,TGTGCCAGCAGCTGGGGGGCCAATCAGCCCCAGCATTTT,CASSWGANQPQHF
TRBV12-3/TRBV12-4,.,.,TRBJ2-6,15,TGTGCCAGCACCCCGAGGGACTCTGGGGCCAACGTCCTGACTTTC,CASTPRDSGANVLTF
TRBV20-1,few,TRBD2,TRBJ2-7,17,TGCAGTGCTAGACCCTTCTTGACTAGCGGGAGCTCCTACGAGCAGTACTTC,CSARPFLTSGSSYEQYF
TRBV29-1,few,.,TRBJ1-1,13,TGCAGCGTTTCACAGGGTGGAAACACTGAAGCTTTCTTT,CSVSQGGNTEAFF
TRBV7-9,.,.,TRBJ2-7,13,TGTGCCAGCGAACAGGAGAGCTCCTACGAGCAGTACTTC,CASEQESSYEQYF
TRBV6-1,.,.,TRBJ2-1,13,TGTGCCAGCAGCTTCGACCGTACCGATGAGCAGTTCTTC,CASSFDRTDEQFF
TRBV6-1,few,.,TRBJ1-1,14,TGTGCCAGCAGCCTCATACAGGGGAACACTGAAGCTTTCTTT,CASSLIQGNTEAFF
TRBV7-3,few,.,TRBJ2-1,14,TGTGCCAGCAGCCCAAAAATGGGAGGCAATGAGCAGTTCTTC,CASSPKMGGNEQFF
TRBV30,.,TRBD2,TRBJ2-2,14,TGTGCCTGGAGTACCGGAGCGGGGGGCGGGGAGCTGTTTTTT,CAWSTGAGGGELFF
TRBV30,.,.,TRBJ2-2,13,TGTGCCTGGAGTGTCACCGGGACCGGGGAGCTGTTTTTT,CAWSVTGTGELFF
TRBV6-1,few,.,TRBJ1-2,13,TGTGCCAGCAGTGGACCTAACGGGATGGGCTACACCTTC,CASSGPNGMGYTF
TRBV11-2,few,TRBD2,TRBJ2-1,16,TGTGCCAGCAGCTTCGGACCGACTAGCGGGGGTGATGAGCAGTTCTTC,CASSFGPTSGGDEQFF
TRBV5-6,few,.,TRBJ2-7,14,TGTGCCAGCAGCTTGTGGGTCGGCTCCTACGAGCAGTACTTC,CASSLWVGSYEQYF
TRBV5-1,.,TRBD2,TRBJ2-1,18,TGCGCCAGCAGCTTGGCGGTTAGCGGGGTGGTTGGATACAATGAGCAGTTCTTC,CASSLAVSGVVGYNEQFF
TRBV20-1,once,.,TRBJ1-2,12,TGCAGTGCGCCGCAGGGGCACTATGGCTACACCTTC,CSAPQGHYGYTF
TRBV5-1,few,TRBD1,TRBJ1-4,16,TGCGCCAGCAGCGTCGGGACAGGGGGAACTAATGAAAAACTGTTTTTT,CASSVGTGGTNEKLFF
TRBV27,few,TRBD1,TRBJ1-2,15,TGTGCCAGCAGTTTCACGACAGGGTCCCCCTATGGCTACACCTTC,CASSFTTGSPYGYTF
TRBV5-1,few,.,TRBJ1-2,18,TGCGCCAGCAGCCAACGACTGGGCGGGACATTAGCTAACTATGGCTACACCTTC,CASSQRLGGTLANYGYTF